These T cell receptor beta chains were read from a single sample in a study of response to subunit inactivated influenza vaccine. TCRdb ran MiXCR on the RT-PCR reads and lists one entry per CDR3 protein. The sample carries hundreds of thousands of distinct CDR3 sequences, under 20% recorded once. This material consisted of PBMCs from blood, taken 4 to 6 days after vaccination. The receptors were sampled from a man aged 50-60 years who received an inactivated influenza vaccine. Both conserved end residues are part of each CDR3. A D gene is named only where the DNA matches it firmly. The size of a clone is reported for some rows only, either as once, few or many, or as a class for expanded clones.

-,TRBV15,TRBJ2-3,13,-,CATGAAGVGTQYF,TGTGCCACCGGGGCGGCAGGTGTCGGTACGCAGTATTTT
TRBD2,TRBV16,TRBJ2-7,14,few,CASSHTSGSYEQYF,TGTGCCAGCAGCCACACTAGCGGGAGCTACGAGCAGTACTTC
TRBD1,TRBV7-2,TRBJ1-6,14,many,CASSSQGAYSPLHF,TGTGCCAGCAGCTCGCAGGGGGCTTATTCACCCCTCCACTTT
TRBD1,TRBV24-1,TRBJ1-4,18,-,CATSDPGGPTGEDEKLFF,TGTGCCACCAGTGACCCCGGGGGGCCGACAGGGGAGGATGAAAAACTGTTTTTT
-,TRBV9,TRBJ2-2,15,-,CASSPQGVPTGELFF,TGTGCCAGCAGCCCCCAAGGGGTTCCGACCGGGGAGCTGTTTTTT
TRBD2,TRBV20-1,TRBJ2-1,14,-,CSADSGRADYEQFF,TGCAGTGCAGATAGCGGGAGGGCCGACTATGAGCAGTTCTTC
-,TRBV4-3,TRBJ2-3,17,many,CASSQEASVIRTDTQYF,TGCGCCAGCAGCCAAGAGGCGAGCGTTATCCGCACAGATACGCAGTATTTT
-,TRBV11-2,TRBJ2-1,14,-,CASSKERLVNEQFF,TGTGCCAGCAGCAAAGAGAGACTAGTTAATGAGCAGTTCTTC
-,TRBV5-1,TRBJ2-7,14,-,CASSPGSGADEQYF,TGCGCCAGCAGCCCGGGGTCCGGGGCGGACGAGCAGTACTTC
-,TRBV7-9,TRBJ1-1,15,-,CASSSLGGVGTEAFF,TGTGCCAGCAGCTCCTTAGGAGGGGTAGGAACTGAAGCTTTCTTT
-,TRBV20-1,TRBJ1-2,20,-,CSATKWVLRSATQRNYGYTF,TGCAGTGCAACAAAATGGGTCCTAAGATCGGCCACGCAGCGTAACTATGGCTACACCTTC
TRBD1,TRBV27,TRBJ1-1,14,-,CASRRVTGGSEAFF,TGTGCCAGCCGTAGGGTGACAGGGGGCTCTGAAGCTTTCTTT
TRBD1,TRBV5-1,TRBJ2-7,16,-,CASSLGSGGRSYEQYF,TGCGCCAGCAGCTTGGGATCAGGGGGCCGCTCCTACGAGCAGTACTTC
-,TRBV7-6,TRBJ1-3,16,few,CASSPSRRPSGNTIYF,TGTGCCAGCAGCCCGTCCCGACGGCCCTCTGGAAACACCATATATTTT
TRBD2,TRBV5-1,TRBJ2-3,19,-,CASSLEGSKLAGGRDTQYF,TGCGCCAGCAGCTTGGAAGGATCCAAACTAGCGGGGGGTAGAGATACGCAGTATTTT
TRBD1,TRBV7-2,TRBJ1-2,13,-,CASSSRQGEGYTF,TGTGCCAGCAGCTCCAGACAGGGTGAGGGCTACACCTTC
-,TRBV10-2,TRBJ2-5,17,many,CASSEEHGWGPLPTQYF,TGCGCCAGCAGTGAGGAACATGGATGGGGACCCCTCCCCACCCAGTACTTC
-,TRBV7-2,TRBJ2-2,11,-,CASSLSYKLFF,TGTGCCAGCAGCCTTTCCTATAAGCTGTTTTTT
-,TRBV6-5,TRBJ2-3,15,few,CASSYGGPYTDTQYF,TGTGCCAGCAGTTATGGGGGGCCTTACACAGATACGCAGTATTTT
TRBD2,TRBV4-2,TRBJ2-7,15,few,CASRAGLGGLYEQYF,TGTGCCAGCAGAGCGGGACTAGGCGGGTTGTACGAGCAGTACTTC
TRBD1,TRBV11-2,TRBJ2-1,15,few,CASSIQGAGNNEQFF,TGTGCCAGCAGCATCCAGGGGGCGGGCAACAATGAGCAGTTCTTC
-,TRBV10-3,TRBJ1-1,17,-,CAIQNSPHVGLNTEAFF,TGTGCCATCCAAAACTCCCCTCATGTGGGGTTGAACACTGAAGCTTTCTTT
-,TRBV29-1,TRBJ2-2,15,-,CSARSGTVNTGELFF,TGCAGCGCTCGCTCGGGGACGGTGAACACCGGGGAGCTGTTTTTT
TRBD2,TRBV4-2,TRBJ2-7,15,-,CASSQDERERYEQYF,TGTGCCAGCAGCCAAGATGAGCGGGAGCGGTACGAGCAGTACTTC
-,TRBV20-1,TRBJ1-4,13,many,CSATGRNNEKLFF,TGCAGTGCTACCGGACGGAATAATGAAAAACTGTTTTTT
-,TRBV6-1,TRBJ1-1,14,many,CASSVDSLNTEAFF,TGTGCCAGCAGCGTGGACAGCTTGAACACTGAAGCTTTCTTT
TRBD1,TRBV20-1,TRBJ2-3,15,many,CSASPGQGHLDTQYF,TGCAGTGCTAGTCCGGGACAGGGTCATCTGGATACGCAGTATTTT
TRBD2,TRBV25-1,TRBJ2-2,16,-,CASRGLAGGPTGELFF,TGTGCCAGCAGGGGACTAGCGGGAGGGCCCACCGGGGAGCTGTTTTTT
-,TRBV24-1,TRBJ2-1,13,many,CATSDGPFNEQFF,TGTGCCACCAGTGATGGACCTTTCAATGAGCAGTTCTTC
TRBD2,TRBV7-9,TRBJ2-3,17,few,CASEGDEREDPTDTQYF,TGTGCCAGCGAAGGAGATGAGCGGGAGGATCCCACAGATACGCAGTATTTT
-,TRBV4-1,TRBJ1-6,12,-,CASSQAFGPLHF,TGCGCCAGCAGCCAAGCCTTTGGACCCCTCCACTTT
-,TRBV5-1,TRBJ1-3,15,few,CASSLVSESGNTIYF,TGCGCCAGCAGCTTGGTCTCTGAGTCTGGAAACACCATATATTTT
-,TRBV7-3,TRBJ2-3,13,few,CASSGVLTDTQYF,TGTGCCAGCAGCGGGGTTCTCACAGATACGCAGTATTTT
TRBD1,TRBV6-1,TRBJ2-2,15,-,CASSTTGTNTGELFF,TGTGCCAGCAGTACGACAGGGACGAACACCGGGGAGCTGTTTTTT
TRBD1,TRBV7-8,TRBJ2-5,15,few,CASSLVAGQGGTQYF,TGTGCCAGCAGCTTAGTCGCAGGACAGGGAGGGACCCAGTACTTC
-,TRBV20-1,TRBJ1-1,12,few,CSARGFGTEAFF,TGCAGTGCTAGGGGGTTCGGCACTGAAGCTTTCTTT
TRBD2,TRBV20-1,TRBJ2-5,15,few,CSAKSGGLLQETQYF,TGCAGTGCAAAAAGCGGGGGGCTTCTCCAAGAGACCCAGTACTTC
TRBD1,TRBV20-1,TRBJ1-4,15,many,CSASSKGTGNEKLFF,TGCAGTGCTTCTTCGAAGGGGACAGGGAATGAAAAACTGTTTTTT
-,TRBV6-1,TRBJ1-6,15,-,CASSLQSSYNSHLHF,TGTGCCAGCAGTCTCCAGAGCTCCTATAATTCACACCTCCACTTT
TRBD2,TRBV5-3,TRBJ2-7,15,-,CARSTGLAGVYEQYF,TGTGCCAGAAGTACTGGACTAGCGGGAGTGTACGAGCAGTACTTC
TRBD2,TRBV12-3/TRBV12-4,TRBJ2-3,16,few,CASRMTSGGDTDTQYF,TGTGCCAGCAGGATGACTAGCGGGGGGGACACAGATACGCAGTATTTT
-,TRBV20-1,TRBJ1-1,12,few,CSARAVDTEAFF,TGCAGTGCTAGAGCAGTTGACACTGAAGCTTTCTTT
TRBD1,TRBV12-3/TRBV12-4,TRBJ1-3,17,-,CASSRGQARHSGNTIYF,TGTGCCAGCAGCAGGGGACAGGCGCGCCACTCTGGAAACACCATATATTTT
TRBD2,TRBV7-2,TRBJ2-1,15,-,CASSCIAGAEGEQFF,TGTGCCAGCAGCTGCATAGCGGGGGCCGAGGGTGAGCAGTTCTTC
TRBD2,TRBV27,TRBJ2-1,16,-,CASSLSLAGRYNEQFF,TGTGCCAGCAGTTTATCGCTAGCGGGGCGTTACAATGAGCAGTTCTTC
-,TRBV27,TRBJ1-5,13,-,CASRRGWNQPQHF,TGTGCCAGCAGACGGGGATGGAATCAGCCCCAGCATTTT
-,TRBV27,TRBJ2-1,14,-,CASSIGIVGNEQFF,TGTGCCAGCAGTATCGGGATCGTGGGGAATGAGCAGTTCTTC
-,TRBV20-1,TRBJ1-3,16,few,CSATPGMRISGNTIYF,TGCAGTGCTACCCCGGGAATGAGGATCTCTGGAAACACCATATATTTT
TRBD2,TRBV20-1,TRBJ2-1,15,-,CSAKAGASSYNEQFF,TGCAGTGCCAAAGCGGGAGCCAGCTCCTACAATGAGCAGTTCTTC
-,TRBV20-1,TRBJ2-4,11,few,CGGRGKNIQYF,TGCGGGGGGCGGGGCAAAAACATTCAGTACTTC
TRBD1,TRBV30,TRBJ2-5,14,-,CAWRDPGGWETQYF,TGTGCCTGGAGGGATCCAGGGGGCTGGGAGACCCAGTACTTC
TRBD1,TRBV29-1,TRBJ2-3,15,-,CSVESLRGLTDTQYF,TGCAGCGTTGAATCCCTCAGGGGGCTCACAGATACGCAGTATTTT
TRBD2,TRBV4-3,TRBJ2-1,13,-,CASSQDDGGVKFF,TGCGCCAGCAGCCAAGACGACGGGGGGGTGAAGTTCTTC
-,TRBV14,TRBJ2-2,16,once,CASSQGAGWNTGELFF,TGTGCCAGCAGCCAAGGGGCCGGGTGGAACACCGGGGAGCTGTTTTTT
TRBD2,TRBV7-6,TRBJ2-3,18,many,CASSSTTWTSDSTDTQYF,TGTGCCAGCAGCTCCACAACCTGGACTAGCGATAGCACAGATACGCAGTATTTT
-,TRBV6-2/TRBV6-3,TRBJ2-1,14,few,CASSYSTFFSEQFF,TGTGCCAGCAGTTACTCGACCTTTTTTAGTGAGCAGTTCTTC
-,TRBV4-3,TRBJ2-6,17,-,CASSQEQPYSGANVLTF,TGCGCCAGCAGCCAAGAGCAGCCCTACTCTGGGGCCAACGTCCTGACTTTC